Included here is one T cell receptor (beta chain) sequence, with context. What it recognizes is unknown. The germline gives CDR1 MDHEN, CDR2 SYDVKM. The CDR3 runs 21 residues. V shed 4 bases and J 0 bases; nucleotides not matched to a gene: 18. The record originates from a study of somatic mutations in cytotoxic T cells in rheumatoid arthritis. Study as a whole: Flow cytometry sorted some V beta antibody-stained T-cell populations to nearly 100% purity, V beta1+ cells among them being sequenced for TCRB.

Among the healthy controls, all of them blood donors, the median age was 56 years (range roughly 20-70) and more than 50% were female. The repertoire was sequenced with immunoSEQ multiplex PCR; TCRdb's copy has only in-frame clones and lacks some. The sample carries 23,000 or so clones, 74% recorded once. General observations from the study: Exceedance of 20% of CD8+ cells by the largest CD8+ clone occurred in about an eighth of the roughly 60 patients. CD8+ clonality increased with age in rheumatoid arthritis patients but not in healthy controls.

The chain employs TRBV28 and TRBJ2-1; 10 nucleotides line up with TRBD2. Sequences were obtained from CD8+ T cells sorted from blood. The receptor's source is a woman aged 18-29 years in good health. Written as DNA, the CDR3 is TGTGCCAGCAGTTCGATATCCCTGCTAGCGGGAGAGGGGAGCTCCTACAATGAGCAGTTCTTC. This codes for CASSSISLLAGEGSSYNEQFF.